Following are 15 T cell receptor beta chains from one sample sequenced in a study of identical twins. TCRdb re-called the 5' RACE reads through MiXCR, storing one row per CDR3 protein. This table has around 240,000 distinct CDR3 sequences, 7% appearing once. These sequences were also reported in another study, on yellow fever vaccine responses in identical twins.

The sample comprised memory (CD45RO+) T cells sorted from blood. The receptors come from a woman younger than 35 in good health.

This clonotype was counted only a few times. The chain couples TRBV5-1 to TRBJ2-2; maybe TRBD1 (7 bases). The V gene lost 4 bases and the J gene lost 0 bases, with 22 bases spanning the gap. CDR1 SGHRS and CDR2 YFSETQ come from the germline V gene. The CDR3 is 19 amino acids. This chain's CDR3 is CASSPRLGGGLANTGELFF. Here the CDR3 DNA reads TGCGCCAGCAGCCCCCGTCTTGGAGGGGGCCTCGCGAACACCGGGGAGCTGTTTTTT.

This clonotype was detected only a few times. The rearrangement uses TRBV5-1 and TRBJ2-3; weak D call: TRBD2 (5 bases). Trimming took 4 bases from V and 0 from J, leaving 12 bases between them. This CDR3 spans 15 amino acids. Germline CDR1 SGHRS, CDR2 YFSETQ. The CDR3 region is CASSRGSTSTDTQYF. In nucleotides, the CDR3 is TGCGCCAGCAGCCGAGGGTCAACTAGCACAGATACGCAGTATTTT.

This clonotype was seen only a few times. CDR3 DNA: TGTGCCAGCAGCCAACGGGGGCGGGGCACTGAAGCTTTCTTT. Its protein product is CASSQRGRGTEAFF. The chain combines TRBV3-1 with TRBJ1-1, with D perhaps TRBD1 (6 bases). Trimming removed 2 bases from V and 4 bases from J, with 11 bases in between. The germline V gene has CDR1 LGHDT and CDR2 YNNKEL (reference sequence). The CDR3 totals 14 residues.

A note on this clonotype: One end of the junction does not line up with germline, which may come from a read error. V is TRBV20-1 and J is TRBJ2-3; 10 bases match TRBD2. In germline, CDR1 is DFQATT, CDR2 SNEGSKA (reference sequence). The CDR3 is made up of 17 amino acids. The CDR3 here is CCARLPSGGPLTDTQYF. Here the CDR3 DNA reads TGCTGTGCTAGATTACCTAGCGGGGGACCACTCACAGATACGCAGTATTTT.

This clonotype has a count of ten or more. J is TRBJ2-7 and V is TRBV11-2, with D perhaps TRBD2 (7 bases). Between the trimmed V and J ends, which lost 5 bases and 4 bases, there was a span of 18 bases. There are 15 residues in the CDR3. From germline, CDR1 is SGHAT and CDR2 FQNNGV. The CDR3 nucleotides read TGTGCCAGCAGCCCCCATTTGGGAGGGGGGTACGAGCAGTACTTC. Translated, it gives CASSPHLGGGYEQYF.

This clonotype has more than one count but fewer than ten. The V and J genes are TRBV27 and TRBJ1-6, with 12 bases aligning to TRBD1. The germline CDR1 and CDR2 sequences are MNHEY and SMNVEV (reference sequence). CDR3 size: 15 residues. V trimming: 10 bases; J trimming: 5 bases; junction bases outside the gene matches: 6. CDR3 nucleotide sequence: TGTGCCACTGGGGGACAGGGGGCGAATAATTCACCCCTCCACTTT. It encodes CATGGQGANNSPLHF.

This clonotype was observed at least ten times. This chain links TRBV7-8 with TRBJ1-5; weak D call: TRBD1 (5 bases). The CDR3 contains 14 residues. In germline, CDR1 is SGHVS, CDR2 FQNEAQ. Trimming left V 7 bases short and J 5 bases short, with 15 bases between. The CDR3 loop reads CASTLGGRHQPQHF. CDR3 bases: TGTGCCAGCACCCTCGGGGGGAGGCATCAGCCCCAGCATTTT.

This sequence joins TRBV4-2 and TRBJ2-3, with TRBD1 as a possible D gene (6 bases). Trimming pared 2 bases from V and 4 bases from J, leaving 16 bases between. Germline V gene lookup returns CDR1 LGHNA and CDR2 YNFKEQ. The CDR3 is 16 residues long. The CDR3 nucleotides are TGTGCCAGCAGCCAACCCTTGAGCAGGGGCTCAGATACGCAGTATTTT. Translated, it gives CASSQPLSRGSDTQYF.

This sequence joins TRBV6-1 and TRBJ2-7; D unresolved. CDR1 MNHNS and CDR2 SASEGT come from the germline V gene. This CDR3 is 16 amino acids long. Trimming stripped 8 bases from V and 2 bases from J, with 22 bases between. This chain's CDR3 is CASLPVLFFMPYEQYV. As DNA, the CDR3 is TGTGCCAGCCTTCCAGTGTTGTTTTTTATGCCCTACGAGCAGTACGTC.

Ten or more counts support this clonotype. V usage is TRBV20-1 and J usage is TRBJ1-1; a weak D match, TRBD1 (5 bases). The germline V gene encodes CDR1 DFQATT and CDR2 SNEGSKA (reference sequence). The CDR3 consists of 14 residues. V gave up 6 bases and J gave up 8 bases, with 22 bases separating them. The CDR3 here is CSAPGAGSGREAFF. As DNA, the CDR3 is TGCAGTGCCCCTGGGGCGGGGTCCGGTCGGGAAGCTTTCTTT.

The chain is built from TRBV2 and TRBJ2-1; D ambiguous. The germline CDR1 and CDR2 sequences are SNHLY and FYNNEI. Trimming took off 5 bases at V and 6 bases at J, with 14 bases between the two ends. The CDR3 is made up of 14 amino acids. The CDR3 spells CASSPRTGPNEQFF. The CDR3 DNA reads as TGTGCCAGCAGTCCCCGGACGGGTCCCAATGAGCAGTTCTTC.

This clonotype was observed a handful of times. This chain connects TRBV11-2 to TRBJ2-1; D is possibly TRBD2 (5 bases). CDR1 SGHAT and CDR2 FQNNGV come from the germline V gene. The CDR3 has 15 amino acids. V dropped 8 bases and J dropped 4 bases, with 18 bases sitting between them. The CDR3 region has the DNA TGTGCCAGCTCGCCGGGGTATTATACTTACAATGAGCAGTTCTTC. It codes for CASSPGYYTYNEQFF. Filled out from reference TRBV11-2 and TRBJ2-1, the complete variable domain reads EAGVAQSPRYKIIEKRQSVAFWCNPISGHATLYWYQQILGQGPKLLIQFQNNGVVDDSQLPKDRFSAERLKGVDSTLKIQPAKLEDSAVYLCASSPGYYTYNEQFFGPGTRLTVL.

This clonotype has a count of ten or more. The chain has TRBV5-1 and TRBJ1-1; no clear D. The CDR3 is 14 residues long. Germline loops: CDR1 SGHRS, CDR2 YFSETQ. V gave up 2 bases and J gave up 0 bases, with 8 bases separating them. The CDR3 region has the DNA TGCGCCAGCAGCTTTTTGGGTCTGAACACTGAAGCTTTCTTT. It encodes CASSFLGLNTEAFF.

This clonotype was counted only a few times. The genes are TRBV9 and TRBJ2-1; TRBD2 aligns across 9 bases. Per the germline V gene, CDR1 is SGDLS and CDR2 is YYNGEE. Trimming removed 0 bases from V and 14 bases from J; junction bases left unmatched: 9. CDR3 size: 14 residues. The chain's CDR3 is CASSVGAGGPVEFF. In DNA, the CDR3 is TGTGCCAGCAGCGTAGGGGCGGGAGGGCCGGTGGAGTTCTTC.

The J gene is TRBJ1-2, the V gene TRBV5-1, with D possibly being TRBD1 (6 bases). This CDR3 comprises 15 residues. V was cut by 4 bases and J by 4 bases, with 17 bases left in between. The germline V gene has CDR1 SGHRS and CDR2 YFSETQ. CDR3 in DNA: TGCGCCAGCAGCCCACCCGGGGGGGCGGTCTATGGCTACACCTTC. Protein product: CASSPPGGAVYGYTF. Variable domain in full (rest from reference TRBV5-1 and TRBJ1-2): KAGVTQTPRYLIKTRGQQVTLSCSPISGHRSVSWYQQTPGQGLQFLFEYFSETQRNKGNFPGRFSGRQFSNSRSEMNVSTLELGDSALYLCASSPPGGAVYGYTFGSGTRLTVV.